This entry lists 15 T cell receptor beta chains sequenced from one sample in a study of beta chain features in type 1 diabetes (dated by TCRdb to the late 2010s). The library relied on the immunoSEQ multiplex PCR assay. The High Capacity cDNA Reverse Transcription Kit was used to reverse transcribe all of the isolated RNA, meaning that expressed TCRB transcripts were what got sequenced. TCRdb took this table from immuneACCESS and kept in-frame rearrangements with V and J called. Such tables lack part of the clones; where checked against another copy, unresolved V genes explain under half of the gap, and the rest is unexplained. This sample holds 300,000 to 450,000 clones; 8.5% to 10% were observed only once. Jointly, the top ten make up less than 0.65% of the sample. What the study reported, not specific to this receptor: Type 1 diabetes patients showed a moderate but significant shortening of TCRB CDR3 length in all four CD4+ subsets.

For these TCRs, the target antigens are not known. Sample: central memory CD4+ T cells from blood. The receptor set was obtained from a man aged 30 to 39 with type 1 diabetes.

This chain connects TRBV28 to TRBJ1-4; D not certain. The CDR3 extends over 15 amino acids. Germline V gene sequence: CDR1 MDHEN, CDR2 SYDVKM. V gave up 9 bases and J gave up 7 bases, with 21 bases separating them. The CDR3 loop is CASHPPLGMGEKLFF. The DNA of the CDR3 is TGTGCCAGTCACCCTCCGTTGGGGATGGGTGAAAAACTGTTTTTT.

The V and J genes are TRBV11-3 and TRBJ2-2; D unclear. The CDR3 is 15 amino acids. Trimming shortened V by 0 bases and J by 3 bases, and 8 bases separated the two germline ends. The germline CDR1 and CDR2 sequences are SGHNT and YENEEA. The CDR3 region is CASSLDPVYTGELFF. In DNA, the CDR3 is TGTGCCAGCAGCTTAGATCCGGTTTACACCGGGGAGCTGTTTTTT.

V is TRBV7-2 and J is TRBJ2-5, with unresolved D. The CDR3 extends over 11 amino acids. The germline V and J ends were trimmed by 4 bases and 5 bases, with 5 bases remaining between them. CDR1 and CDR2 from the germline V gene are SGHTA and FQGNSA. CDR3 DNA: TGTGCCAGCAGCTGGTGGGAGACCCAGTACTTC. This encodes CASSWWETQYF.

This clone turned up a few times. The chain recombines TRBV18 with TRBJ2-2, with 8 bases lining up with TRBD2. V shed 2 bases, J shed 1 base, and the junction held 9 bases outside the gene matches. Germline V gives CDR1 KGHSH, CDR2 LQKENI. The CDR3 covers 18 residues. The chain's CDR3 is CASSPSSAGGLNTGELFF. Here the CDR3 DNA reads TGTGCCAGCTCACCATCGAGTGCGGGGGGCCTGAACACCGGGGAGCTGTTTTTT.

The V call is TRBV27, the J call TRBJ1-4; no firm D call. This CDR3 is 13 amino acids long. The V gene lost 6 bases and the J gene lost 6 bases, with 11 bases spanning the gap. CDR1 and CDR2 from the germline V gene are MNHEY and SMNVEV (reference sequence). This chain's CDR3 is CASRADVHEKLFF. CDR3 coding DNA: TGTGCCAGCAGGGCGGACGTTCATGAAAAACTGTTTTTT.

The table lists this clone with many counts. This chain links TRBV28 with TRBJ2-1; D is ambiguous. The CDR3 covers 18 residues. V lost 5 bases, J lost 4 bases, and 24 bases lay in between. CDR1 is MDHEN, CDR2 SYDVKM, per germline. The CDR3 region has the DNA TGTGCCAGCAGTCCGGACCGACTCGCATTAGGTAGTTACAATGAGCAGTTCTTC. Residues: CASSPDRLALGSYNEQFF.

This clone was seen a handful of times. J is TRBJ2-7 and V is TRBV21-1. TRBV21-1 is a listed pseudogene. The CDR3 loop spans 13 amino acids. DNA of the CDR3: TGTGCCAGTAGGATGGGTCCCGACTACGAGCAGTACTTC. It codes for CASRMGPDYEQYF.

The chain carries TRBV7-3 and TRBJ2-5; no clear D gene. The V end lost 11 bases, the J end lost 4 bases, and 17 bases lay between the germline ends. Germline assignment: CDR1 SGHTA and CDR2 FQGTGA. The CDR3 is 13 amino acids. Written as DNA, the CDR3 is TGTGCCCGCCTCCGGTCCATGGGAGAGACCCAGTACTTC. Its protein is CARLRSMGETQYF.

This chain links TRBV11-3 with TRBJ2-1; no reliable D call. In germline, CDR1 is SGHNT, CDR2 YENEEA. The germline V and J ends were trimmed by 7 bases and 4 bases, with 20 bases remaining between them. The CDR3 runs to 16 residues. The CDR3: CASTTSPDAVYNEQFF. The CDR3 DNA sequence: TGTGCCAGCACCACGAGTCCGGACGCAGTATACAATGAGCAGTTCTTC.

This clone was counted only a few times. The J gene is TRBJ2-7, the V gene TRBV29-1, with D perhaps assigned TRBD1 or TRBD2 (5 bases each). The V gene lost 3 bases and the J gene lost 5 bases, with 11 bases spanning the gap. This CDR3 has 12 residues. Germline loops: CDR1 SQVTM, CDR2 ANQGSEA. The CDR3 coding sequence is TGCAGCGTTGATGGGGGTAGGGACGAGCAGTACTTC. It codes for CSVDGGRDEQYF.

This chain joins TRBV11-2 and TRBJ2-7; perhaps TRBD2 as D (5 bases). This CDR3 region has 14 residues. V lost 1 base and J 0 bases, leaving 7 bases between the germline ends. Germline V gives CDR1 SGHAT, CDR2 FQNNGV. This CDR3 reads CASSLGGSSYEQYF. CDR3 coding DNA: TGTGCCAGCAGCTTAGGAGGGAGCTCCTACGAGCAGTACTTC.

This clone showed up just once. The CDR3 spells CASSKARGLGANQPQHF. The CDR3 DNA is TGTGCCAGCAGCAAAGCCAGGGGGTTAGGGGCCAATCAGCCCCAGCATTTT. The chain recombines TRBV7-2 with TRBJ1-5; TRBD1 matches 7 bases. The junction had 13 bases not matched to a gene; V was cut back by 5 bases and J by 3 bases. The CDR3 runs to 17 residues. From germline, CDR1 is SGHTA and CDR2 FQGNSA. Looking up the rest from reference TRBV7-2 and TRBJ1-5 gives the full variable domain: GAGVSQSPSNKVTEKGKDVELRCDPISGHTALYWYRQSLGQGLEFLIYFQGNSAPDKSGLPSDRFSAERTGGSVSTLTIQRTQQEDSAVYLCASSKARGLGANQPQHFGDGTRLSIL.

This clone was counted ten times or more. This chain links TRBV27 with TRBJ2-7; D gene ambiguous. The germline CDR1 and CDR2 sequences are MNHEY and SMNVEV (reference sequence). The CDR3 contains 13 residues. V shed 3 bases and J shed 2 bases, with 8 bases lying between them. CDR3 region: CASSLHETYEQYF. The CDR3 bases are TGTGCCAGCAGTTTGCATGAAACCTACGAGCAGTACTTC.

The V call is TRBV5-1, the J call TRBJ2-3; 16 bases align to TRBD2. Germline CDR1 and CDR2: SGHRS and YFSETQ. This CDR3 has 21 residues. The junction had 18 bases not matched to a gene; V was cut back by 3 bases and J by 5 bases. CDR3 bases: TGCGCCAGCAGCTCTAAACTTCCGGGACTAGCGGGAGGGCCAGCTGAAGATACGCAGTATTTT. Translation gives CASSSKLPGLAGGPAEDTQYF. The full variable domain, rest sourced from reference TRBV5-1 and TRBJ2-3, is KAGVTQTPRYLIKTRGQQVTLSCSPISGHRSVSWYQQTPGQGLQFLFEYFSETQRNKGNFPGRFSGRQFSNSRSEMNVSTLELGDSALYLCASSSKLPGLAGGPAEDTQYFGPGTRLTVL.

This clone was detected many times. The chain carries TRBV10-3 and TRBJ1-1; a possible D gene is TRBD1 (5 bases). V gave up 7 bases and J gave up 2 bases, with 14 bases separating them. The CDR3 is 14 amino acids. The V gene's germline CDR1 is ENHRY and CDR2 SYGVKD. The CDR3 sequence is CAITDDSDNTEAFF. CDR3 in DNA: TGTGCCATCACCGATGACAGCGACAACACTGAAGCTTTCTTT.